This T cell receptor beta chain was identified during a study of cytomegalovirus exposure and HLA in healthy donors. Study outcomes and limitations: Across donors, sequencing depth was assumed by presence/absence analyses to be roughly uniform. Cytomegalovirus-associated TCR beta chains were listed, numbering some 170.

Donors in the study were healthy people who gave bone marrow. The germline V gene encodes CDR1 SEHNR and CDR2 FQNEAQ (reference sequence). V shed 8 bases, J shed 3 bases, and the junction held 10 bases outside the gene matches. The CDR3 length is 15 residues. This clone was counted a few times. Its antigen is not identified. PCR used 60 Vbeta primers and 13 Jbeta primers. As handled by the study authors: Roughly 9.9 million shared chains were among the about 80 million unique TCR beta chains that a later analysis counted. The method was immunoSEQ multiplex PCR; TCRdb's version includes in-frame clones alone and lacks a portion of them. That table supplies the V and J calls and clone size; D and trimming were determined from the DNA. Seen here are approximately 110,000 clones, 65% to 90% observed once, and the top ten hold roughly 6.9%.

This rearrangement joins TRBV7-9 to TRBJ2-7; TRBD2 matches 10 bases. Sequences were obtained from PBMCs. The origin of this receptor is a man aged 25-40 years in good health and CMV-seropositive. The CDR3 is CASRKASGGHYEQYF. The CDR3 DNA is TGTGCCAGCCGCAAGGCTAGCGGGGGACACTACGAGCAGTACTTC.